A selection of T cell receptor beta chains follows, all from one sample in a study of blood T cell repertoires in COVID-19. Profiling relied on immunoSEQ multiplex PCR, and the TCRdb table lists in-frame clones only, not all of them. The sample carries approximately 110,000 clones, approximately 90% recorded once. The specimen sequenced was peripheral blood. These receptors all stem from a man over 45 with COVID-19, enrolled during active disease. The CDR3 runs from the conserved cysteine through the conserved F or W. D genes are given only for firm matches. Clone size is not always given. Where it is, it says once, few, many or a class for expanded clones.

j_gene: TRBJ2-1
v_gene: TRBV6-1
abundance: NA
d_gene: NA
CDR3aa: CASSDRRGGQFF
CDR3nt: TGTGCCAGCAGTGACCGCAGGGGCGGGCAGTTCTTC

j_gene: TRBJ2-2
v_gene: TRBV2
abundance: NA
d_gene: TRBD2
CDR3aa: CASNERTSGTGELFF
CDR3nt: TGTGCCAGCAATGAAAGGACTAGCGGGACCGGGGAGCTGTTTTTT

j_gene: TRBJ2-3
v_gene: TRBV5-1
abundance: NA
d_gene: TRBD1
CDR3aa: CASSPGQGALDDTQYF
CDR3nt: TGCGCCAGCAGCCCCGGACAGGGGGCGCTTGACGATACGCAGTATTTT

j_gene: TRBJ2-3
v_gene: TRBV18
abundance: NA
d_gene: TRBD1
CDR3aa: CASSRIGDRGTDTQYF
CDR3nt: TGTGCCAGCTCCCGGATAGGGGACAGGGGAACAGATACGCAGTATTTT

j_gene: TRBJ2-7
v_gene: TRBV5-6
abundance: few
d_gene: TRBD2
CDR3aa: CASSGSGSFNEQYF
CDR3nt: TGTGCCAGCTCTGGTAGCGGGAGTTTCAACGAGCAGTACTTC

j_gene: TRBJ1-2
v_gene: TRBV5-1
abundance: NA
d_gene: NA
CDR3aa: CASSQKNTGTLVYGYTF
CDR3nt: TGCGCCAGCAGCCAAAAAAATACAGGGACCCTTGTCTATGGCTACACCTTC

j_gene: TRBJ2-1
v_gene: TRBV3-1/TRBV3-2
abundance: NA
d_gene: TRBD2
CDR3aa: CASSPYEQGLANEQFF
CDR3nt: TGTGCCAGCAGCCCGTACGAACAGGGACTAGCTAATGAGCAGTTCTTC

j_gene: TRBJ2-3
v_gene: TRBV28
abundance: NA
d_gene: TRBD2
CDR3aa: CASAEPSGRAVDTQYF
CDR3nt: TGTGCCAGCGCTGAACCTAGCGGGAGGGCCGTAGATACGCAGTATTTT

j_gene: TRBJ2-2
v_gene: TRBV2
abundance: once
d_gene: NA
CDR3aa: CASSELEGNTGELFF
CDR3nt: TGTGCCAGCAGTGAACTGGAGGGGAACACCGGGGAGCTGTTTTTT

j_gene: TRBJ1-2
v_gene: TRBV6-5
abundance: NA
d_gene: TRBD1
CDR3aa: CASSPGDRVGGYTF
CDR3nt: TGTGCCAGCAGTCCCGGGGACAGGGTCGGCGGCTACACCTTC

j_gene: TRBJ1-6
v_gene: TRBV10-3
abundance: NA
d_gene: TRBD1
CDR3aa: CAISVTGTDNSPLHF
CDR3nt: TGTGCCATCAGTGTGACCGGGACAGACAATTCACCCCTCCACTTT

j_gene: TRBJ2-7
v_gene: TRBV6-2/TRBV6-3
abundance: NA
d_gene: NA
CDR3aa: CASSFGAEQYF
CDR3nt: TGTGCCAGCAGTTTTGGGGCGGAGCAGTACTTC

j_gene: TRBJ2-7
v_gene: TRBV27
abundance: NA
d_gene: NA
CDR3aa: CATPLEGRGGEQYF
CDR3nt: TGTGCCACCCCACTCGAGGGGAGGGGGGGTGAGCAGTACTTC

j_gene: TRBJ2-6
v_gene: TRBV20-1
abundance: NA
d_gene: NA
CDR3aa: CSASMSSGANVLTF
CDR3nt: TGCAGTGCTAGTATGAGCTCTGGGGCCAACGTCCTGACTTTC

j_gene: TRBJ1-4
v_gene: TRBV28
abundance: NA
d_gene: NA
CDR3aa: CASSLGGNNEKLFF
CDR3nt: TGTGCCAGCAGTTTAGGGGGGAATAATGAAAAACTGTTTTTT

j_gene: TRBJ1-5
v_gene: TRBV19
abundance: NA
d_gene: TRBD1
CDR3aa: CASSLKSDRAHQPQHF
CDR3nt: TGTGCCAGTAGCCTAAAATCGGACAGGGCTCATCAGCCCCAGCATTTT

j_gene: TRBJ2-1
v_gene: TRBV5-1
abundance: NA
d_gene: TRBD1
CDR3aa: CASSYGQESRRGEQFF
CDR3nt: TGCGCCAGCAGCTACGGACAGGAGAGCCGTCGAGGAGAGCAGTTCTTC

j_gene: TRBJ1-6
v_gene: TRBV13
abundance: NA
d_gene: NA
CDR3aa: CASSLGRYNSPLHF
CDR3nt: TGTGCCAGCAGCTTAGGACGGTATAATTCACCCCTCCACTTT

j_gene: TRBJ2-1
v_gene: TRBV7-2
abundance: NA
d_gene: TRBD2
CDR3aa: CASSLRPLGTSGRANEQFF
CDR3nt: TGTGCCAGCAGCTTACGCCCCCTCGGGACTAGCGGGAGGGCCAATGAGCAGTTCTTC

j_gene: TRBJ1-4
v_gene: TRBV28
abundance: NA
d_gene: NA
CDR3aa: CASTRGGPSNEKLFF
CDR3nt: TGTGCCAGCACTCGGGGGGGTCCGTCTAATGAAAAACTGTTTTTT

j_gene: TRBJ2-3
v_gene: TRBV7-3
abundance: NA
d_gene: NA
CDR3aa: CASSLLGTDTQYF
CDR3nt: TGTGCCAGCAGCTTACTCGGGACAGATACGCAGTATTTT

j_gene: TRBJ2-1
v_gene: TRBV18
abundance: NA
d_gene: TRBD2
CDR3aa: CASSLAGVGGNEQFF
CDR3nt: TGTGCCAGCTCACTAGCGGGAGTAGGTGGCAATGAGCAGTTCTTC

j_gene: TRBJ2-5
v_gene: TRBV9
abundance: NA
d_gene: TRBD1
CDR3aa: CASSASGTGRETQYF
CDR3nt: TGTGCCAGCAGCGCCTCCGGGACAGGGCGAGAGACCCAGTACTTC

j_gene: TRBJ1-2
v_gene: TRBV14
abundance: NA
d_gene: NA
CDR3aa: CASSQVATDYGYTF
CDR3nt: TGTGCCAGCAGCCAAGTTGCAACAGACTATGGCTACACCTTC

j_gene: TRBJ1-1
v_gene: TRBV28
abundance: NA
d_gene: NA
CDR3aa: CASSFRARGTEAFF
CDR3nt: TGTGCCAGCAGTTTCAGGGCGAGGGGGACTGAAGCTTTCTTT

j_gene: TRBJ2-1
v_gene: TRBV18
abundance: NA
d_gene: TRBD2
CDR3aa: CASSPWEGAYNEQFF
CDR3nt: TGTGCCAGCTCACCATGGGAGGGAGCCTACAATGAGCAGTTCTTC

j_gene: TRBJ2-5
v_gene: TRBV5-1
abundance: NA
d_gene: NA
CDR3aa: CASSLRGSGQETQYF
CDR3nt: TGCGCCAGCAGCTTGCGGGGGAGCGGGCAAGAGACCCAGTACTTC

j_gene: TRBJ2-2
v_gene: TRBV7-7
abundance: NA
d_gene: NA
CDR3aa: CASSLTGRAGGELFF
CDR3nt: TGTGCTAGCAGCTTAACGGGCAGGGCTGGCGGGGAGCTGTTTTTT

j_gene: TRBJ2-7
v_gene: TRBV13
abundance: NA
d_gene: TRBD1
CDR3aa: CASSRRWTGLDEQYF
CDR3nt: TGTGCCAGCAGCCGTCGCTGGACAGGGCTCGACGAGCAGTACTTC

j_gene: TRBJ2-7
v_gene: TRBV27
abundance: NA
d_gene: NA
CDR3aa: CASSSLGGSYEQYF
CDR3nt: TGTGCCAGCAGTTCACTAGGTGGCTCCTACGAGCAGTACTTC

j_gene: TRBJ2-7
v_gene: TRBV7-8
abundance: NA
d_gene: TRBD2
CDR3aa: CASSPGLAGGQSYEQYF
CDR3nt: TGTGCCAGCAGCCCGGGACTAGCGGGAGGGCAATCCTACGAGCAGTACTTC

j_gene: TRBJ2-3
v_gene: TRBV7-2
abundance: NA
d_gene: NA
CDR3aa: CASSPSYGTDTQYF
CDR3nt: TGTGCCAGCAGCCCCTCCTATGGCACAGATACGCAGTATTTT

j_gene: TRBJ1-5
v_gene: TRBV19
abundance: NA
d_gene: TRBD1
CDR3aa: CASSTGTGGVKGNQPQHF
CDR3nt: TGTGCCAGTAGTACCGGGACAGGGGGCGTGAAAGGCAATCAGCCCCAGCATTTT

j_gene: TRBJ2-7
v_gene: TRBV19
abundance: NA
d_gene: TRBD1
CDR3aa: CASSPTGTYEQYF
CDR3nt: TGTGCCAGTAGTCCGACAGGGACCTACGAGCAGTACTTC

j_gene: TRBJ1-2
v_gene: TRBV19
abundance: NA
d_gene: NA
CDR3aa: CAPTGGNGYTF
CDR3nt: TGTGCCCCCACCGGGGGGAATGGCTACACCTTC

j_gene: TRBJ1-1
v_gene: TRBV4-1
abundance: NA
d_gene: TRBD1
CDR3aa: CASSPPDRVNTEAFF
CDR3nt: TGCGCCAGCAGCCCCCCGGACAGGGTGAACACTGAAGCTTTCTTT

j_gene: TRBJ1-1
v_gene: TRBV3-1/TRBV3-2
abundance: NA
d_gene: NA
CDR3aa: CASSRGGEAFF
CDR3nt: TGTGCCAGCAGTCGGGGAGGTGAAGCTTTCTTT

j_gene: TRBJ2-1
v_gene: TRBV28
abundance: NA
d_gene: NA
CDR3aa: CASRKSGPYYNEQFF
CDR3nt: TGTGCCAGCAGGAAGAGCGGGCCCTACTACAATGAGCAGTTCTTC

j_gene: TRBJ2-5
v_gene: TRBV19
abundance: NA
d_gene: NA
CDR3aa: CASSIGSEQETQYF
CDR3nt: TGTGCCAGTAGTATCGGGTCAGAGCAAGAGACCCAGTACTTC

j_gene: TRBJ1-1
v_gene: TRBV7-9
abundance: NA
d_gene: NA
CDR3aa: CASSRGQHGNTEAFF
CDR3nt: TGTGCCAGCAGCCGCGGACAGCACGGGAACACTGAAGCTTTCTTT

j_gene: TRBJ1-1
v_gene: TRBV14
abundance: NA
d_gene: NA
CDR3aa: CASSPKTVSNTEAFF
CDR3nt: TGTGCCAGCAGCCCGAAGACAGTCTCGAACACTGAAGCTTTCTTT

j_gene: TRBJ1-2
v_gene: TRBV10-3
abundance: once
d_gene: TRBD1
CDR3aa: CAISGTGFNYGYTF
CDR3nt: TGTGCCATCAGCGGGACAGGGTTTAACTATGGCTACACCTTC

j_gene: TRBJ2-2
v_gene: TRBV19
abundance: NA
d_gene: NA
CDR3aa: CASTPTGGSNTGELFF
CDR3nt: TGTGCCAGTACCCCAACCGGGGGATCTAACACCGGGGAGCTGTTTTTT

j_gene: TRBJ2-3
v_gene: TRBV7-8
abundance: NA
d_gene: NA
CDR3aa: CASFPRAGITDTQYF
CDR3nt: TGTGCCAGCTTCCCAAGGGCAGGGATAACAGATACGCAGTATTTT

j_gene: TRBJ1-1
v_gene: TRBV19
abundance: NA
d_gene: NA
CDR3aa: CASRIQGNTEAFF
CDR3nt: TGTGCCAGTAGGATACAGGGAAACACTGAAGCTTTCTTT

j_gene: TRBJ2-7
v_gene: TRBV3-1/TRBV3-2
abundance: NA
d_gene: NA
CDR3aa: CASSQAPGRTYEQYF
CDR3nt: TGTGCCAGCAGCCAAGCCCCGGGGAGAACCTACGAGCAGTACTTC

j_gene: TRBJ2-7
v_gene: TRBV19
abundance: NA
d_gene: TRBD1
CDR3aa: CASSPGQATYEQYF
CDR3nt: TGTGCCAGTAGTCCGGGACAGGCCACCTACGAGCAGTACTTC